Listed here are 32 T cell receptor beta chains from one sample, sequenced in a study of blood T cells in healthy people across ages. Primed by a sample-barcoded 5' primer and a J-beta primer mix, a second PCR proceeded for 7 to 11 cycles. TCRdb re-called the 5' RACE reads through MiXCR, storing one row per CDR3 protein. The sample includes some 860,000 distinct CDR3 sequences, just over 55% of them seen just once. Sequenced: blood. The origin of the receptors is a man aged 35 to 55 in good health.

The V and J genes are TRBV7-2 and TRBJ1-2; tentatively, D is TRBD1 (6 bases). Trimming removed 5 bases at V and 0 bases at J, with 10 bases between. The CDR3 is 14 residues long. Germline assignment: CDR1 SGHTA and CDR2 FQGNSA. CDR3 DNA sequence: TGTGCCAGCAGCCCCCGGGACACTAACTATGGCTACACCTTC. It specifies CASSPRDTNYGYTF.

Only a few counts were recorded for this clonotype. The chain links TRBV29-1 to TRBJ2-1; no firm D call. V lost 2 bases and J lost 5, with 13 bases in between. The CDR3 is 14 amino acids. Looked up from germline, CDR1 is SQVTM and CDR2 is ANQGSEA. The CDR3 DNA reads as TGCAGCGTTGAAACCCCCCCTCGGGACAATGAGCAGTTCTTC. This translates into CSVETPPRDNEQFF.

This clonotype occurred once. The V gene is TRBV3-1, the J gene TRBJ2-1; the match to TRBD2 covers 11 bases. CDR1 is LGHDT and CDR2 is YNNKEL in the germline V gene (reference sequence). The V gene end was trimmed by 2 bases and the J gene end by 0 bases; junction bases not matched to a gene: 6. The CDR3 extends over 18 amino acids. The CDR3 loop reads CASSQTLAGGNSYNEQFF. As DNA, the CDR3 is TGTGCCAGCAGCCAAACCCTAGCGGGGGGTAACTCCTACAATGAGCAGTTCTTC.

This clonotype was detected only once. This chain's CDR3 is CASSHGRGDTQYF. CDR3 nucleotide sequence: TGTGCCAGCAGTCACGGGCGCGGGGATACGCAGTATTTT. V and J are TRBV27 and TRBJ2-3, with D possibly TRBD2 on 5 matching bases. This CDR3 region has 13 residues. V gave up 5 bases and J gave up 6 bases, with 12 bases separating them. The germline CDR1 and CDR2 sequences are MNHEY and SMNVEV (reference sequence).

This clonotype came up a few times. V usage is TRBV2 and J usage is TRBJ2-1, with 9 positions matching TRBD2. The trim removed 2 bases at V and 6 bases at J, leaving 5 bases unmatched. Germline V gives CDR1 SNHLY, CDR2 FYNNEI. This CDR3 contains 15 residues. This CDR3 is CASSETSGGRNEQFF. CDR3 DNA sequence: TGTGCCAGCAGTGAAACGAGCGGGGGGCGCAATGAGCAGTTCTTC. The whole variable domain, remainder taken from reference TRBV2 and TRBJ2-1, is EPEVTQTPSHQVTQMGQEVILRCVPISNHLYFYWYRQILGQKVEFLVSFYNNEISEKSEIFDDQFSVERPDGSNFTLKIRSTKLEDSAMYFCASSETSGGRNEQFFGPGTRLTVL.

The J gene is TRBJ2-7, the V gene TRBV6-5; weak D call: TRBD2 (6 bases). The CDR3 contains 16 residues. V lost 7 bases and J 10 bases, leaving 29 bases between the germline ends. Germline CDR1 reads MNHEY; CDR2 reads SVGAGI. The CDR3 sequence is CASNTRSQGGIRDQYF. The DNA for the CDR3 is TGTGCCAGCAACACCAGGAGCCAGGGAGGAATAAGGGACCAGTACTTC.

The CDR3 sequence is CASSLGQRDTEAFF. CDR3 DNA sequence: TGCGCCAGCAGCTTGGGACAGAGAGACACTGAAGCTTTCTTT. V gene TRBV5-1 combines with J gene TRBJ1-1; a possible D gene is TRBD1 (5 bases). The CDR3 is made up of 14 amino acids. Germline assignment: CDR1 SGHRS and CDR2 YFSETQ. V lost 0 bases and J lost 3, with 9 bases in between.

In this sample, this clonotype turned up once. The chain couples TRBV10-3 to TRBJ2-5, with 10 bases matching TRBD2. The CDR3 is made up of 19 amino acids. The germline gives CDR1 ENHRY, CDR2 SYGVKD. The trim removed 4 bases at V and 0 bases at J, leaving 14 bases unmatched. The CDR3 loop is CAISGQGQLAGVNQETQYF. CDR3 sequence (DNA): TGTGCCATCAGTGGACAGGGACAGCTAGCGGGGGTGAACCAAGAGACCCAGTACTTC.

This clonotype has only a few counts. CDR3 sequence reads: CASSNGAGPYSNQPQHF. The DNA of the CDR3 is TGTGCCAGCAGTAACGGGGCAGGGCCGTATAGCAATCAGCCCCAGCATTTT. The V gene is TRBV27, the J gene TRBJ1-5; possibly TRBD1 for D (5 bases). The CDR3 extends over 17 amino acids. Germline lookup yields CDR1 MNHEY and CDR2 SMNVEV (reference sequence). The ends were cut back, 5 bases at V and 0 bases at J, with 17 bases in the middle.

This sequence joins TRBV6-5 and TRBJ2-5; D possibly matches TRBD1 or TRBD2 (5 bases each). In germline, CDR1 is MNHEY, CDR2 SVGAGI. This CDR3 comprises 15 residues. The ends were cut back, 0 bases at V and 2 bases at J, with 10 bases in the middle. CDR3: CASSYSTWGQETQYF. The DNA for the CDR3 is TGTGCCAGCAGTTACTCGACATGGGGGCAAGAGACCCAGTACTTC.

The rearrangement joins TRBV3-1 to TRBJ2-4, with 11 bases matching TRBD2. The DNA matches TRBJ2-5 better at its end, which makes the J call doubtful. CDR3 size: 18 residues. Germline CDR1 LGHDT, CDR2 YNNKEL (reference sequence). The CDR3 DNA reads as TGTGCCAGCAGCCTACGATTCTTAGAGGCTAGCGGGGGGGAGACCCAGTACTTC. It translates to CASSLRFLEASGGETQYF.

A few counts support this clonotype. The rearrangement joins TRBV20-1 to TRBJ2-5; 12 bases are shared with TRBD2. Trimming cost V 4 bases and J 5 bases; bases outside gene matches: 5. The CDR3 sequence is 14 residues long. CDR1 and CDR2 (germline): DFQATT, SNEGSKA (reference sequence). CDR3 sequence (DNA): TGCAGTGCTAATCGACTAGCGGGAGTTGAGACCCAGTACTTC. Translating it yields CSANRLAGVETQYF.

The chain links TRBV5-1 to TRBJ2-3; D remains ambiguous. The CDR3 is 14 amino acids. Trimming cost V 5 bases and J 1 base, with 11 bases left between them. Germline assignment: CDR1 SGHRS and CDR2 YFSETQ. The CDR3 DNA follows: TGCGCCAGCAGGTTGACCGCAGGCACAGATACGCAGTATTTT. As protein: CASRLTAGTDTQYF.

The rearrangement joins TRBV7-2 to TRBJ2-5; maybe TRBD1 (5 bases). The CDR3 spans 15 residues. Trimming removed 4 bases from V and 4 bases from J, with 16 bases in between. Germline V gene lookup returns CDR1 SGHTA and CDR2 FQGNSA. CDR3 bases: TGTGCCAGCAGCTCACTGTCTGGGCAGGGAGAGACCCAGTACTTC. This codes for CASSSLSGQGETQYF.

This clonotype showed up just a few times. The chain recombines TRBV25-1 with TRBJ2-3; tentatively, D is TRBD1 or TRBD2 (5 bases each). V was pared by 3 bases and J by 8 bases, with 15 bases between. The CDR3 contains 14 residues. Germline V lookup: CDR1 MGHDK, CDR2 SYGVNS. The chain's CDR3 is CASSEGTLYSTQYF. The DNA for the CDR3 is TGTGCCAGCAGTGAGGGGACCCTGTACTCTACGCAGTATTTT.

The CDR3 here is CASSEQMWHEQYF. CDR3 sequence (DNA): TGTGCCAGCAGTGAGCAAATGTGGCACGAGCAGTACTTC. The rearrangement joins TRBV6-1 to TRBJ2-7; no definite D call. CDR1 MNHNS and CDR2 SASEGT come from the germline V gene. The CDR3 contains 13 residues. V was cut by 3 bases and J by 5 bases, with 11 bases left in between.

The CDR3 spells CASSVTGGTGELFF. DNA for the CDR3: TGTGCCAGTAGTGTGACAGGAGGGACCGGGGAGCTGTTTTTT. The rearrangement joins TRBV19 to TRBJ2-2; D tentatively reads TRBD1 or TRBD2 (6 bases each). CDR1 LNHDA and CDR2 SQIVND come from the germline V gene (reference sequence). Trimming stripped 5 bases from V and 5 bases from J, with 12 bases between. This CDR3 region has 14 residues.

The chain couples TRBV7-2 to TRBJ2-7, with 10 bases fitting TRBD2. V lost 6 bases to trimming and J lost 7 bases; unmatched junction nucleotides: 9. CDR1 and CDR2 (germline): SGHTA, FQGNSA. CDR3 length: 14 amino acids. The CDR3 nucleotides are TGTGCCAGCAGTCGAGCGGGAGGGAGGAATGAGCAGTACTTC. This translates into CASSRAGGRNEQYF.

The sample holds a few counts of this clonotype. The gene calls are TRBV29-1 and TRBJ2-5; 8 bases are a match to TRBD1. CDR1 is SQVTM, CDR2 ANQGSEA, per germline. V shed 7 bases, J shed 4 bases, and the junction held 5 bases outside the gene matches. The CDR3 covers 12 residues. CDR3 region: CSGTGQGETQYF. In DNA form, the CDR3 reads TGCAGCGGAACTGGACAGGGAGAGACCCAGTACTTC. Full variable domain (remainder filled in from reference TRBV29-1 and TRBJ2-5): SAVISQKPSRDICQRGTSLTIQCQVDSQVTMMFWYRQQPGQSLTLIATANQGSEATYESGFVIDKFPISRPNLTFSTLTVSNMSPEDSSIYLCSGTGQGETQYFGPGTRLLVL.

This clonotype was picked up a small number of times. This rearrangement joins TRBV5-1 to TRBJ1-1, with D unresolved. This CDR3 comprises 12 residues. Germline CDR1 is SGHRS and CDR2 is YFSETQ. V gave up 4 bases and J gave up 9 bases, with 13 bases separating them. Here the CDR3 reads CASSEVLGQAFF. Here the CDR3 DNA reads TGCGCCAGCAGCGAGGTACTTGGGCAAGCTTTCTTT.

V and J are TRBV18 and TRBJ1-1, with D hard to call. The V end lost 3 bases, the J end lost 6 bases, and 5 bases lay between the germline ends. CDR3 length equals 11 residues. Germline CDR1 is KGHSH and CDR2 is LQKENI. CDR3 coding DNA: TGTGCCAGCTCACCCGGCTCTGAAGCTTTCTTT. Amino acids: CASSPGSEAFF.

The rearrangement uses TRBV29-1 and TRBJ1-5; D not certain. CDR1 is SQVTM and CDR2 is ANQGSEA in the germline V gene. This CDR3 region has 13 residues. Trimming stripped 7 bases from V and 4 bases from J, with 14 bases between. This CDR3 is CSGSDGINQPQHF. The CDR3 nucleotides are TGCAGCGGGTCGGACGGTATAAATCAGCCCCAGCATTTT.

The rearrangement uses TRBV28 and TRBJ2-4, with D perhaps TRBD1 (6 bases). The closer fit of TRBJ2-5 to the DNA end suggests the J call may be wrong. CDR1 and CDR2 from the germline V gene are MDHEN and SYDVKM. The CDR3 runs 15 residues. The CDR3 nucleotides read TGTGCCAGCAGTTTGCCAGGGGACCTAGAAGAGACCCAGTACTTC. It codes for CASSLPGDLEETQYF.

The sample holds a few counts of this clonotype. This chain uses TRBV10-3 with TRBJ1-4; no definite D call. CDR3 size: 16 residues. CDR1 is ENHRY and CDR2 is SYGVKD in the germline V gene. The V gene lost 2 bases and the J gene lost 0 bases, with 10 bases spanning the gap. CDR3 DNA: TGTGCCATCAGTGAGACCCGACGGTCAACTAATGAAAAACTGTTTTTT. The encoded protein is CAISETRRSTNEKLFF.

This sequence joins TRBV5-1 and TRBJ1-1; 7 nucleotides match TRBD1. The CDR3 sequence is 16 residues long. Germline CDR1 is SGHRS and CDR2 is YFSETQ. Trimming at V came to 4 bases and at J to 4 bases, leaving 13 bases not matched to a gene. This CDR3 reads CASSTTFGTVSTEAFF. DNA for the CDR3: TGCGCCAGCAGCACCACCTTCGGGACAGTAAGCACTGAAGCTTTCTTT.

This clonotype came up many times. The chain carries TRBV11-2 and TRBJ2-7, with D unresolved. The V gene's germline CDR1 is SGHAT and CDR2 FQNNGV. This CDR3 spans 15 amino acids. Trimming removed 1 base from V and 2 bases from J, with 12 bases in between. The CDR3 here is CASSLGVGAPYEQYF. In DNA, the CDR3 is TGTGCCAGCAGCTTAGGAGTAGGAGCGCCCTACGAGCAGTACTTC.

The chain combines TRBV6-1 with TRBJ2-5; D possibly matches TRBD1 or TRBD2 (5 bases each). Germline V gives CDR1 MNHNS, CDR2 SASEGT. The CDR3 runs to 14 residues. V was clipped by 3 bases and J by 4 bases, with 12 bases between them. The CDR3 region has the DNA TGTGCCAGCAGTGATGGGACGCGGACAGAGACCCAGTACTTC. Amino acid sequence: CASSDGTRTETQYF.

The CDR3 DNA sequence: TGTGCCAGCAGCCCCAGCGGACGTTGGGCTGAAGCTTTCTTT. This translates into CASSPSGRWAEAFF. This chain uses TRBV6-1 with TRBJ1-1, with D unresolved. V was pared by 6 bases and J by 6 bases, with 17 bases between. The CDR3 sequence is 14 residues long. Germline V gene sequence: CDR1 MNHNS, CDR2 SASEGT.

The chain has TRBV24-1 and TRBJ2-5; D not resolved. The DNA end is a closer match to TRBJ2-7, so the J assignment may be wrong. This CDR3 comprises 12 residues. Germline assignment: CDR1 KGHDR and CDR2 SFDVKD. The CDR3 bases are TGTGCCACCAGTGATACCTACTACGAGCAGTACTTC. Translation: CATSDTYYEQYF.

The chain has TRBV29-1 and TRBJ1-5; D gene uncertain. V lost 7 bases and J lost 0, with 13 bases in between. This CDR3 spans 14 amino acids. From germline, CDR1 is SQVTM and CDR2 ANQGSEA. The CDR3, as DNA: TGCAGCGCCGAACGTATGGGTAGCAATCAGCCCCAGCATTTT. Translation gives CSAERMGSNQPQHF.

This clonotype was detected a few times. CDR3 nucleotide sequence: TGCAGTTTTCTACAGGACAGGGGATACCCCCAGCATTTT. Translating gives CSFLQDRGYPQHF. The rearrangement links TRBV20-1 to TRBJ1-5; 9 positions match TRBD1. CDR1 is DFQATT and CDR2 is SNEGSKA in the germline V gene (reference sequence). The ends lost 8 bases at V and 10 bases at J; junction bases unmatched: 12. The CDR3 contains 13 residues.

The chain is built from TRBV2 and TRBJ1-1; D is perhaps TRBD1 (6 bases). The germline V gene encodes CDR1 SNHLY and CDR2 FYNNEI. The ends were cut back, 11 bases at V and 7 bases at J, with 17 bases in the middle. The CDR3 length is 12 residues. The CDR3 loop reads CADRGRQDEAFF. The CDR3 region has the DNA TGTGCCGACAGAGGACGACAGGATGAAGCTTTCTTT.